The TCR beta chain under discussion was sequenced for a study of cytomegalovirus exposure and HLA in healthy donors. Study-wide results and limits: A later analysis showed HLA-associated TCR beta chains outstripping equally common others in clonal expansion. Across all donors, roughly uniform sequencing depth was an assumption of the presence/absence analyses.

The germline gives CDR1 MNHEY, CDR2 SMNVEV (reference sequence). The CDR3 is made up of 13 amino acids. With 6 bases removed from V and 5 bases from J, the gap between germline ends came to 13 bases. This clone was detected only a few times. Its antigen is not identified. PCR used 60 Vbeta primers and 13 Jbeta primers. TCRdb's table, derived via immunoSEQ multiplex PCR, lists solely in-frame clones and lacks some. The data hold about 140,000 clones, with around 77% observed a single time. The receptor was isolated from a man aged 25 to 45 in good health. The sequenced sample consisted of PBMCs. This rearrangement joins TRBV27 to TRBJ2-5; perhaps TRBD2 as D (5 bases). In nucleotides, the CDR3 is TGTGCCAGCAGCCGGCGGCGAGGGGAGACCCAGTACTTC. This sequence encodes CASSRRRGETQYF.